The sequence of this T cell receptor beta chain was determined in a study of cytomegalovirus exposure and HLA in healthy donors. Study-level findings and limits: The study put 160 or so TCR beta chains on its list as cytomegalovirus-associated. Most observed TCR sequences were rare, whereas some public TCRs were detected in many donors.

Worth noting for this clone: Its antigen is still unknown.

In germline, CDR1 is LNHDA, CDR2 SQIVND (reference sequence). The CDR3 length is 15 residues. V lost 5 bases, J lost 1 base, and 6 bases stayed unmatched. The PCR had 60 Vbeta and 13 Jbeta primers. Data came from immunoSEQ multiplex PCR; TCRdb stores just in-frame clones and leaves some out. The repertoire holds roughly 110,000 clones, with about 80% as singletons. This rearrangement joins TRBV19 to TRBJ1-1; the match to TRBD1 covers 8 bases. The source material was PBMCs. The TCR sequence derives from a woman aged 30 to 39 in good health and CMV-seropositive. CDR3 residues: CASSPRTGSNTEAFF. The CDR3 DNA is TGTGCCAGTAGTCCAAGGACAGGGTCGAACACTGAAGCTTTCTTT.